This T cell receptor (beta chain) comes out of a study of long-term antiretroviral therapy in people with HIV. The assay used was immunoSEQ (version v3.0), run at survey level. Sequenced by immunoSEQ multiplex PCR; TCRdb stores in-frame clones only, minus some. Among 35,000 to 45,000 clones listed, 75% to 90% were seen once. Each participant with HIV received care in the United States. The CDR3 is 14 amino acids. V was cut by 0 bases and J by 4 bases, with 9 bases left in between. Per the germline V gene, CDR1 is SGHAT and CDR2 is FQNNGV. Study observations and caveats: From the mid-2000s to the late 2010s, blood was obtained, possibly while participants received older ART regimens. Diversity went up after ART and still fell short of transplant donor controls. ART adherence, viral resistance and therapy changes went unrecorded.

This clone was seen only once. What it binds is not known. This receptor was identified in a man in his late teens or twenties with HIV. J is TRBJ1-1 and V is TRBV11-2; a possible D gene is TRBD1 (6 bases). The sequenced sample was unsorted PBMCs, obtained 1 year after starting antiretroviral therapy. Here the CDR3 reads CASSLEDRPTEAFF. DNA of the CDR3: TGTGCCAGCAGCTTAGAAGACAGGCCCACTGAAGCTTTCTTT.